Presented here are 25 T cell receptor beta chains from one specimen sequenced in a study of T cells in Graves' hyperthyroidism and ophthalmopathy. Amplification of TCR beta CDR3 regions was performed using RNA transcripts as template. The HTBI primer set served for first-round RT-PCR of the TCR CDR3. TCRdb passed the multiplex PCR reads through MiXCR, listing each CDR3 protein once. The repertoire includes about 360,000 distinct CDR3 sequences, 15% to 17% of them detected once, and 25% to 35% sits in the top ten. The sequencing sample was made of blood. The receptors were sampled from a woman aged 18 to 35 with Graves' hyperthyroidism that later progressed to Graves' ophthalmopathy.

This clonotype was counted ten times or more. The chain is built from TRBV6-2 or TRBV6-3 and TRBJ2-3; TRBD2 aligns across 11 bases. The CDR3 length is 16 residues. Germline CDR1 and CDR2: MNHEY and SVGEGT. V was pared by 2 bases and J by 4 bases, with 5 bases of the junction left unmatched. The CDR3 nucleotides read TGTGCCAGCAGTTACGGTACTAGCGGGAGTCCAGATACGCAGTATTTT. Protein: CASSYGTSGSPDTQYF.

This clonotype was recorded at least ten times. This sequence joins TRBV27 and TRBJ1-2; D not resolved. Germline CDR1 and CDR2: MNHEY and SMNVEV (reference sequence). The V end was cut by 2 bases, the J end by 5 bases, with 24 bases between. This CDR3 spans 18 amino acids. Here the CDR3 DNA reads TGTGCCAGCAGTTTAAGGCCGCCCTCCTCGACGGAGATTTATGGCTACACCTTC. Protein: CASSLRPPSSTEIYGYTF.

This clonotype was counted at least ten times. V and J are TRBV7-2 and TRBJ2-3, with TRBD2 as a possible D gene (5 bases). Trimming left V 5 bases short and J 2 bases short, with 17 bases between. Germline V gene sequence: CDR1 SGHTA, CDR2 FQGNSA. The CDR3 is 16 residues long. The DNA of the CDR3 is TGTGCCAGCAGCCCCCGGACTTTTTCCCCCACAGATACGCAGTATTTT. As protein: CASSPRTFSPTDTQYF.

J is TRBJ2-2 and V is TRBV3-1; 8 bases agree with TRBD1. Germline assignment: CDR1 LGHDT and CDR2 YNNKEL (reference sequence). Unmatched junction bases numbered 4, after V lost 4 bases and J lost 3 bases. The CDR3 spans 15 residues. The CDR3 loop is CASSPTDRDTGELFF. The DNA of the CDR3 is TGTGCCAGCAGCCCGACGGACAGGGACACCGGGGAGCTGTTTTTT. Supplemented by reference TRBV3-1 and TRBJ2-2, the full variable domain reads DTAVSQTPKYLVTQMGNDKSIKCEQNLGHDTMYWYKQDSKKFLKIMFSYNNKELIINETVPNRFSPKSPDKAHLNLHINSLELGDSAVYFCASSPTDRDTGELFFGEGSRLTVL.

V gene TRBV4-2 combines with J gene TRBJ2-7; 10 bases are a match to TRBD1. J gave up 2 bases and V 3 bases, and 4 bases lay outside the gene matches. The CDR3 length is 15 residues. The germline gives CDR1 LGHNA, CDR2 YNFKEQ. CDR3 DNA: TGTGCCAGCAGCCAGGACAGGGGGACCACCTACGAGCAGTACTTC. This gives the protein CASSQDRGTTYEQYF.

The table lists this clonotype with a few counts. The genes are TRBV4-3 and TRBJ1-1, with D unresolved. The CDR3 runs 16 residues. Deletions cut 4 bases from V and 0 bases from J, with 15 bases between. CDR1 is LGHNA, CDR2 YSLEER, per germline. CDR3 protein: CASSPGTYSLNTEAFF. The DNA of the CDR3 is TGCGCCAGCAGCCCCGGAACCTACAGTTTGAACACTGAAGCTTTCTTT.

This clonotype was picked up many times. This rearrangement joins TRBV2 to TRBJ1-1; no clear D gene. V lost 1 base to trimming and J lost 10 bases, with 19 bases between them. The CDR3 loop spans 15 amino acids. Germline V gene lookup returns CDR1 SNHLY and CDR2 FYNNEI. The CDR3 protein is CASSEGRVDGSRAFF. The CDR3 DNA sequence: TGTGCCAGCAGTGAAGGACGGGTTGATGGGAGTAGAGCTTTCTTT.

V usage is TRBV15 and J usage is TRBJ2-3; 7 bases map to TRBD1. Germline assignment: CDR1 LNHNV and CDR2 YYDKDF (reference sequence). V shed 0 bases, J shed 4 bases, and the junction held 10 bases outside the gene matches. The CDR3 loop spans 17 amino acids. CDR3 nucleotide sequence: TGTGCCACCAGCAGAGATCGTAGCAGGGGGATCGCAGATACGCAGTATTTT. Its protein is CATSRDRSRGIADTQYF.

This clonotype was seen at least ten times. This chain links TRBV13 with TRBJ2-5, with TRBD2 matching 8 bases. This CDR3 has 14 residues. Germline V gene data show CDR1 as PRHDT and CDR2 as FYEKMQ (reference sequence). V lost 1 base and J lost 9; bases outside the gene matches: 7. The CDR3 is CASSLVASGRPQYF. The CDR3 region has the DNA TGTGCCAGCAGCTTAGTTGCTAGCGGGCGACCCCAGTACTTC. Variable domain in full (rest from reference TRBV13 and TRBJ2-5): AAGVIQSPRHLIKEKRETATLKCYPIPRHDTVYWYQQGPGQDPQFLISFYEKMQSDKGSIPDRFSAQQFSDYHSELNMSSLELGDSALYFCASSLVASGRPQYFGPGTRLLVL.

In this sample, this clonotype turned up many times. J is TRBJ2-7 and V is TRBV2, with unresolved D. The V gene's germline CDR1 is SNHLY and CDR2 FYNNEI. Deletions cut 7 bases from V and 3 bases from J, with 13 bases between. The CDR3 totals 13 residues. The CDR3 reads CASTRALDYEQYF. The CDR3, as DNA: TGTGCCAGCACGCGAGCCCTAGACTACGAGCAGTACTTC.

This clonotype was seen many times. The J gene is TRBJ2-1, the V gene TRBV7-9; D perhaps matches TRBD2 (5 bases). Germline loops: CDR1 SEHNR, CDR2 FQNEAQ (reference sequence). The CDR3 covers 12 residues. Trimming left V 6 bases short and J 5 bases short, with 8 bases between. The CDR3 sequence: CASREVNNEQFF. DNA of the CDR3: TGTGCCAGCAGGGAGGTTAACAATGAGCAGTTCTTC.

DNA of the CDR3: TGTGCCAGCAGTGTGGAAATCCAAGAGACCCAGTACTTC. Translated, it gives CASSVEIQETQYF. The chain couples TRBV28 to TRBJ2-5; D not resolved. The CDR3 loop spans 13 amino acids. V was shortened by 5 bases and J by 1 base, with 8 bases between the two germline ends. The germline CDR1 and CDR2 sequences are MDHEN and SYDVKM. Full variable domain (missing parts from reference TRBV28 and TRBJ2-5): DVKVTQSSRYLVKRTGEKVFLECVQDMDHENMFWYRQDPGLGLRLIYFSYDVKMKEKGDIPEGYSVSREKKERFSLILESASTNQTSMYLCASSVEIQETQYFGPGTRLLVL.

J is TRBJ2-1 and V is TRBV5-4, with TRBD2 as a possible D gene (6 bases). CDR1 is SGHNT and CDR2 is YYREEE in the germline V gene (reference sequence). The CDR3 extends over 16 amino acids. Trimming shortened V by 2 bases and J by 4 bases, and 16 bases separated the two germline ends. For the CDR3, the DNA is TGTGCCAGCAGCTTTCTGGGGGGAGGTCGTTACAATGAGCAGTTCTTC. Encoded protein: CASSFLGGGRYNEQFF.

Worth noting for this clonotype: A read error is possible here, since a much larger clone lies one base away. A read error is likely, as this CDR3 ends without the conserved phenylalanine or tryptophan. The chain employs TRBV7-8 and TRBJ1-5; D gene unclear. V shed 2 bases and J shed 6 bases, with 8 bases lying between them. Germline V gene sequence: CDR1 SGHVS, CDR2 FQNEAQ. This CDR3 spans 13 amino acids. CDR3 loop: CASSLQLGQPQHL. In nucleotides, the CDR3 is TGTGCCAGCAGCTTACAGTTGGGTCAGCCCCAGCATCTT.

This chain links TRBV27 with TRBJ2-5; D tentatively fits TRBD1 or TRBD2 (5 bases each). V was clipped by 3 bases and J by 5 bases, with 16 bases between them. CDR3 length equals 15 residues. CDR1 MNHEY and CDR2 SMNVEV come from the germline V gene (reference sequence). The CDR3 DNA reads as TGTGCCAGCAGTTTTATCCAGGGAGAATGGGAGACCCAGTACTTC. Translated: CASSFIQGEWETQYF.

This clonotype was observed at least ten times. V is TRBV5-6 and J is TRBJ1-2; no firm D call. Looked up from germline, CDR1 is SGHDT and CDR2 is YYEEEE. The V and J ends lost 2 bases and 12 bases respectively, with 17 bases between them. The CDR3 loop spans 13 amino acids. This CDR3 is CASSFGGSPADTF. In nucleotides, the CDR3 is TGTGCCAGCAGCTTTGGTGGCTCTCCAGCTGACACCTTC.

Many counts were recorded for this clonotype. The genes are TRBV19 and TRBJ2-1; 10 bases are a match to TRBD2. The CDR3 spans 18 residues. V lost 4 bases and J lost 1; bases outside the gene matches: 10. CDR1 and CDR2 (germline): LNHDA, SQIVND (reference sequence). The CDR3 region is CASSTTSGTTGSYNEQFF. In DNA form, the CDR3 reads TGTGCCAGTAGTACCACTAGCGGGACCACCGGGTCCTACAATGAGCAGTTCTTC.

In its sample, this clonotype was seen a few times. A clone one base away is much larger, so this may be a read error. In DNA form, the CDR3 reads TGTGCCAGCTCACCAACGATCACAGATACGCAGTATTTT. Its translation is CASSPTITDTQYF. This chain connects TRBV18 to TRBJ2-3; D not resolved. The CDR3 is made up of 13 amino acids. Looked up from germline, CDR1 is KGHSH and CDR2 is LQKENI. Trimming shortened V by 2 bases and J by 2 bases, and 5 bases separated the two germline ends.

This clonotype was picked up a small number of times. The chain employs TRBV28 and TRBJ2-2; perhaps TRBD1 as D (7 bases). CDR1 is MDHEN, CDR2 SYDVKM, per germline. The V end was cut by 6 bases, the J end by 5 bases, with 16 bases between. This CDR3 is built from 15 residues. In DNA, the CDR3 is TGTGCCAGCAGCCCGACAGGGAGGAGGACCGGGGAGCTGTTTTTT. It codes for CASSPTGRRTGELFF.

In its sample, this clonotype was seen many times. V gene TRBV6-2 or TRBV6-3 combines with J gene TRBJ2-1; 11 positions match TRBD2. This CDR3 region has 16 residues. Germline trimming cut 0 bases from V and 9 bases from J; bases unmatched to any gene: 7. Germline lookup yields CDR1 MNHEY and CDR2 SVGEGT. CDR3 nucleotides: TGTGCCAGCAGTTACTCGCACCGGCTAGCGGGAGGTGAGCAGTTCTTC. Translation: CASSYSHRLAGGEQFF.

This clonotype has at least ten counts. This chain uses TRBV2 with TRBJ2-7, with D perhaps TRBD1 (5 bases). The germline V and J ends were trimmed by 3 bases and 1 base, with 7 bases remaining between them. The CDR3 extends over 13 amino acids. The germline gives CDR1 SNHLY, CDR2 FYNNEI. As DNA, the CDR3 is TGTGCCAGCAGTGAGACAGCTTCCTACGAGCAGTACTTC. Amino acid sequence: CASSETASYEQYF. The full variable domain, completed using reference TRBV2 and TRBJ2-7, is EPEVTQTPSHQVTQMGQEVILRCVPISNHLYFYWYRQILGQKVEFLVSFYNNEISEKSEIFDDQFSVERPDGSNFTLKIRSTKLEDSAMYFCASSETASYEQYFGPGTRLTVT.

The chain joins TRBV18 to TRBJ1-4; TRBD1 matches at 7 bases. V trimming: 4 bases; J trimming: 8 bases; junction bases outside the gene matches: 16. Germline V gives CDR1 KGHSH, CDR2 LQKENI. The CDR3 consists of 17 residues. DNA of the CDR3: TGTGCCAGCTCACGAGATTTAAACAGGGGTAGGCACGAAAAACTGTTTTTT. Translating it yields CASSRDLNRGRHEKLFF.

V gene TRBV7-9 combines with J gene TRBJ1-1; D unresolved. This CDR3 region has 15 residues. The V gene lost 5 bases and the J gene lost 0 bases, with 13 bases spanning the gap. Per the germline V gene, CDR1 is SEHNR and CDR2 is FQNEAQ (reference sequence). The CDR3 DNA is TGTGCCAGCAGCAAACGGGGTTTGATGAACACTGAAGCTTTCTTT. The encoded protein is CASSKRGLMNTEAFF.

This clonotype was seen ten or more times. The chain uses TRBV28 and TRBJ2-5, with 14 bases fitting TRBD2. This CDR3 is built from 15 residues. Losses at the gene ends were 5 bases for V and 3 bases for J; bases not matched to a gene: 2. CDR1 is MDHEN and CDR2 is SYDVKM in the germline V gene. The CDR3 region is CASSATSGREETQYF. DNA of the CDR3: TGTGCCAGCAGTGCGACTAGCGGGAGGGAAGAGACCCAGTACTTC. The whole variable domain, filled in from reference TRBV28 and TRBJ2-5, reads DVKVTQSSRYLVKRTGEKVFLECVQDMDHENMFWYRQDPGLGLRLIYFSYDVKMKEKGDIPEGYSVSREKKERFSLILESASTNQTSMYLCASSATSGREETQYFGPGTRLLVL.

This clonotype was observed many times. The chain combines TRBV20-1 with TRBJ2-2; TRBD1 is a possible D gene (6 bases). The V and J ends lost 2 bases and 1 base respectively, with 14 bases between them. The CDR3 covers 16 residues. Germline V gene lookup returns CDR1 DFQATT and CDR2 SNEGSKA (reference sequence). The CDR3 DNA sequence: TGCAGTGCTAGACCGATACAGGGAGAGAACACCGGGGAGCTGTTTTTT. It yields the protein CSARPIQGENTGELFF.